The clone carrying this T cell receptor (beta chain) was seen a handful of times. The data originate from a study of beta chain features in type 1 diabetes. CDR1 and CDR2 from the germline V gene are LNHNV and YYDKDF (reference sequence). The V gene lost 4 bases and the J gene lost 1 base, with 13 bases spanning the gap. The CDR3 consists of 15 residues. Sequencing targeted expressed TCRB transcripts, as all isolated RNA had been reverse transcribed. Repertoires were generated with immunoSEQ multiplex PCR, while TCRdb's copy carries only in-frame clones and drops some. The sample shows around 300,000 clones, 7.5% to 9.5% of them seen only once.

J is TRBJ1-1 and V is TRBV15; D is uncertain. The receptor's source is a young woman in good health. The material sequenced was central memory CD4+ T cells from blood. The CDR3 protein is CATSMSETGNTEAFF. CDR3 bases: TGTGCCACCAGCATGTCCGAGACGGGGAACACTGAAGCTTTCTTT.